This record concerns one T cell receptor beta chain sequence. The antigen remains unidentified. This record belongs to a study of regulatory T cells in long-lasting Graves disease. Study-wide results and limits: Persistent disease samples used TRBV28, TRBJ1-2 and TRBJ2-5 preferentially. Peripheral blood was the sole material, not thyroid tissue.

Time point of the sample: persistent/refractory GD, antithyroid drugs over 5 years with positive TRAb. Researchers made the TCR library from RNA that was extracted from PBMCs. Building of the TCR beta libraries involved iRepertoire HTBI primers and Arm-PCR of CDR3 regions. Original data processing: Across samples, 50 to 75 TRBV and some 15 TRBJ segments were found. TCRdb recomputed calls from the multiplex PCR reads with MiXCR, one row per CDR3 protein. For this entry, the V and J calls and clone size follow TCRdb and not the study's own pipeline. The data hold roughly 700,000 distinct CDR3 sequences, with around 30% observed a single time. The CDR3 runs to 14 residues. Deletions cut 5 bases from V and 2 bases from J, with 12 bases between.

The sample here was peripheral blood mononuclear cells (PBMCs), taken when the disease was refractory, from a patient treated with antithyroid drugs. The V call is TRBV12-3 or TRBV12-4, the J call TRBJ1-2; D is undetermined. The TCR originated in a female donor with Graves disease. The CDR3, as DNA: TGTGCCAGCAGTCTAGAGGGAGTCAACTATGGCTACACCTTC. This sequence encodes CASSLEGVNYGYTF.